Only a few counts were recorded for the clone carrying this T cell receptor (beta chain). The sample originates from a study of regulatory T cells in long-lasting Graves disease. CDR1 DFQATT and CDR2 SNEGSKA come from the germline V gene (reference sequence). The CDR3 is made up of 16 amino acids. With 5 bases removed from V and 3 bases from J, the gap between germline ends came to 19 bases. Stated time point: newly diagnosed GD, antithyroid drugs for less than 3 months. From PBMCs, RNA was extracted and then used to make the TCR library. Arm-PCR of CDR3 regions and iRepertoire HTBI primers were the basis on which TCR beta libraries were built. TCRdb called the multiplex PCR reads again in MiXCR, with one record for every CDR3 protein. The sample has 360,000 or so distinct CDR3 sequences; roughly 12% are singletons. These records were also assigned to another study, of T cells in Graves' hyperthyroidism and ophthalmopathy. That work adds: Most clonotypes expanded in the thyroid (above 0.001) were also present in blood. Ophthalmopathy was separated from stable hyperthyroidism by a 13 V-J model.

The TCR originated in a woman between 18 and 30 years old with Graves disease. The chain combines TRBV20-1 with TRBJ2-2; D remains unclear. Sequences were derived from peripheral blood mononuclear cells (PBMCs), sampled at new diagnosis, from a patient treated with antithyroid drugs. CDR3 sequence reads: CSARPSGNRDTGELFF. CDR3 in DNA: TGCAGTGCTCGACCCTCTGGGAATCGGGACACCGGGGAGCTGTTTTTT.